What follows are 12 T cell receptor beta chains derived from one specimen sequenced in a study of T cells in Graves' hyperthyroidism and ophthalmopathy. RNA transcripts yielded amplified TCR beta CDR3 regions. A set of HTBI primers served as the primers for a first-round RT-PCR of the TCR CDR3. One entry per CDR3 protein results from TCRdb running MiXCR on the multiplex PCR reads. The table includes about 380,000 distinct CDR3 sequences, 11% to 15% detected once. Material: blood. The receptors were gathered from a woman aged 55-69 years with Graves' hyperthyroidism.

In its sample, this clonotype was seen many times. The gene calls are TRBV24-1 and TRBJ2-5; maybe TRBD2 (5 bases). The V and J ends lost 4 bases and 5 bases respectively, with 13 bases between them. The CDR3 extends over 14 amino acids. Germline lookup yields CDR1 KGHDR and CDR2 SFDVKD. CDR3 region: CATSDTPGSETQYF. CDR3 DNA: TGTGCCACCAGTGACACCCCGGGAAGCGAGACCCAGTACTTC.

This clonotype was found many times. V and J are TRBV20-1 and TRBJ2-3; TRBD2 aligns across 11 bases. The length of the CDR3 is 18 residues. V shed 1 base, J shed 7 bases, and the junction held 16 bases outside the gene matches. The germline gives CDR1 DFQATT, CDR2 SNEGSKA (reference sequence). This CDR3 reads CSARVQSSGGHVWNTQYF. The CDR3 nucleotides read TGCAGTGCTAGAGTTCAGTCTAGCGGGGGGCATGTTTGGAATACGCAGTATTTT.

This clonotype was picked up a small number of times. An end of the junction differs from the germline gene, which may be a read error. The chain links TRBV5-8 to TRBJ2-6, with D perhaps matching TRBD2 (5 bases). In germline, CDR1 is SGHTS, CDR2 YDEGEE. The CDR3 sequence is 14 residues long. This CDR3 reads CASSRDTGANVLTF. CDR3 nucleotides: TGCGCCAGCAGCCGGGATACCGGGGCCAACGTCCTGACTTTC.

The chain employs TRBV7-2 and TRBJ2-5, with a tentative D call TRBD2 (6 bases). Deletions cut 5 bases from V and 5 bases from J, with 15 bases between. Germline loops: CDR1 SGHTA, CDR2 FQGNSA. The CDR3 runs 14 residues. CDR3 DNA sequence: TGTGCCAGCAGCCCCCCACTAGCCCGGGAGACCCAGTACTTC. Protein sequence: CASSPPLARETQYF.

This clonotype was recorded at least ten times. The CDR3 loop is CASSRPSGTGPNTEAFF. The CDR3 nucleotides read TGTGCCAGCAGCCGACCGAGCGGGACAGGCCCGAACACTGAAGCTTTCTTT. The chain is built from TRBV3-1 and TRBJ1-1; 8 bases align to TRBD1. The CDR3 runs to 17 residues. V dropped 4 bases and J dropped 1; count of bases not matched to a gene: 11. CDR1 LGHDT and CDR2 YNNKEL come from the germline V gene (reference sequence).

This clonotype appeared a few times. The chain has TRBV19 and TRBJ2-1; TRBD2 is a possible D gene (6 bases). V lost 5 bases and J 8 bases, leaving 22 bases between the germline ends. CDR1 LNHDA and CDR2 SQIVND come from the germline V gene (reference sequence). CDR3 size: 16 residues. The CDR3 spells CASSPSGLARGDEQFF. The CDR3 DNA is TGTGCCAGTAGTCCTTCTGGGCTAGCGAGAGGGGATGAGCAGTTCTTC.

This clonotype was seen ten or more times. The chain combines TRBV5-1 with TRBJ2-7; D unclear. Germline-derived CDR1 and CDR2 are SGHRS and YFSETQ. V lost 4 bases and J lost 0, with 11 bases in between. This CDR3 region has 14 residues. In DNA form, the CDR3 reads TGCGCCAGCAGCAAGAACTACCCCTCCTACGAGCAGTACTTC. It yields the protein CASSKNYPSYEQYF. Full variable domain (rest looked up from reference TRBV5-1 and TRBJ2-7): KAGVTQTPRYLIKTRGQQVTLSCSPISGHRSVSWYQQTPGQGLQFLFEYFSETQRNKGNFPGRFSGRQFSNSRSEMNVSTLELGDSALYLCASSKNYPSYEQYFGPGTRLTVT.

This clonotype was recorded at least ten times. CDR3 amino acids: CASNLEAQETQYF. The CDR3 DNA reads TGTGCCAGCAACCTCGAGGCCCAAGAGACCCAGTACTTC. This chain joins TRBV28 and TRBJ2-5, with D unresolved. V lost 7 bases and J lost 1, with 10 bases in between. The CDR3 extends over 13 amino acids. The germline gives CDR1 MDHEN, CDR2 SYDVKM.

This clonotype was found a few times. The chain recombines TRBV20-1 with TRBJ2-1; 10 nucleotides match TRBD2. The CDR3 loop spans 15 amino acids. V shed 1 base, J shed 2 bases, and the junction held 2 bases outside the gene matches. Germline V gene lookup returns CDR1 DFQATT and CDR2 SNEGSKA (reference sequence). CDR3 coding DNA: TGCAGTGCTAGAGTAGCGGGAGGCCCCTACAATGAGCAGTTCTTC. Amino acid sequence: CSARVAGGPYNEQFF.

V gene TRBV2 combines with J gene TRBJ2-3; no clear D. The germline V and J ends were trimmed by 5 bases and 4 bases, with 7 bases remaining between them. The CDR3 runs 12 residues. CDR1 is SNHLY, CDR2 FYNNEI, per germline. CDR3 sequence reads: CASSTYADTQYF. CDR3 DNA sequence: TGTGCCAGCAGTACTTACGCAGATACGCAGTATTTT.

Concerning this clonotype: A read error may produce the germline difference seen at one junction end. This chain connects TRBV6-9 to TRBJ1-1, with 7 bases identical to TRBD1. The CDR3 spans 15 residues. Germline assignment: CDR1 MNHGY and CDR2 SVAAGI. CDR3: CASSTSTGIGTEAFF. The CDR3 DNA follows: TGCGCCAGCAGTACCTCGACAGGGATAGGGACTGAAGCTTTCTTT.

This clonotype has at least ten counts. The genes are TRBV12-5 and TRBJ1-2; 8 bases map to TRBD1. Germline V CDR1 and CDR2: LGHNT, FRNRAP. This CDR3 has 15 residues. Trimming removed 5 bases from V and 4 bases from J; junction bases left unmatched: 9. Written as DNA, the CDR3 is TGTGCTAGTGGTACGGGACAGGAAACACCCTATGGCTACACCTTC. It is translated as CASGTGQETPYGYTF.